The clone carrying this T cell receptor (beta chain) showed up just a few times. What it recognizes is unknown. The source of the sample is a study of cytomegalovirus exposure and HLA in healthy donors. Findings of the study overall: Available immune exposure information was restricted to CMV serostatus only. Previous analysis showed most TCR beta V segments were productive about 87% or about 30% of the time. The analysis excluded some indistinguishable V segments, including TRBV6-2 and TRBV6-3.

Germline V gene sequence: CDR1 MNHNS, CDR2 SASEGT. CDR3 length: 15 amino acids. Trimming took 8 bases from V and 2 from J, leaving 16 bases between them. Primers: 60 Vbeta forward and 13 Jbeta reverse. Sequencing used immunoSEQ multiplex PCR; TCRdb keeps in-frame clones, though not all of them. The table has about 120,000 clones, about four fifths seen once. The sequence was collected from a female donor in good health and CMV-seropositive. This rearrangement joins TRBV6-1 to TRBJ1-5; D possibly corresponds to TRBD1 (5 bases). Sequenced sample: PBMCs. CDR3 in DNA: TGTGCCAGCGCGGTCAGGGCTATGGGCAATCAGCCCCAGCATTTT. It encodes CASAVRAMGNQPQHF.